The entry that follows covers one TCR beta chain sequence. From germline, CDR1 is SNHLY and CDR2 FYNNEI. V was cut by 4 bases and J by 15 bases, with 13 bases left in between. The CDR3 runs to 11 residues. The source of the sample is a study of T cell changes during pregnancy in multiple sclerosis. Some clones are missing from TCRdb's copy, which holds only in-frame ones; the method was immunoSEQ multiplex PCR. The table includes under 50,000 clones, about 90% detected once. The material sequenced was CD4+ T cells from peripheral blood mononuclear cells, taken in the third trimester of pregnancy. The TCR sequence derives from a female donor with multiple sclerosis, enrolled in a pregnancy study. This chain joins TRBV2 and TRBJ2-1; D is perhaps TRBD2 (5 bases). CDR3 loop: CASSGSSFLFF. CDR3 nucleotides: TGTGCCAGCAGTGGATCTAGCTTCTTGTTCTTC.